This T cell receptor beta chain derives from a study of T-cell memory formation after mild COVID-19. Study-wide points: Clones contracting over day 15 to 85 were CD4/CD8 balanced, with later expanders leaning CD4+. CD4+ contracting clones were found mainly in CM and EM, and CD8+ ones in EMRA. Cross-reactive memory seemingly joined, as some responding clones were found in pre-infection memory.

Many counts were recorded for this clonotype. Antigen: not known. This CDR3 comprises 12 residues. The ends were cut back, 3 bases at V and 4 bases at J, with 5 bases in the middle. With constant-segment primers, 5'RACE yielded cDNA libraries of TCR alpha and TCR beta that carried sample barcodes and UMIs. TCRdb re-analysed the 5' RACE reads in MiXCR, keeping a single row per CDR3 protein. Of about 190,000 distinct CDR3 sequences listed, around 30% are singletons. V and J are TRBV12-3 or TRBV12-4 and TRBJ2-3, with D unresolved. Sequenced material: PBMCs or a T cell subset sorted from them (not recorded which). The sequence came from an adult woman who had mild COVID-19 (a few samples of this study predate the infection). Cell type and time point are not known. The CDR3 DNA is TGTGCCAGCAGTTTTTCGGCAGATACGCAGTATTTT. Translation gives CASSFSADTQYF.